Shown below are 14 T cell receptor beta chains from a single sample sequenced in a study of cytomegalovirus exposure and HLA in healthy donors. A multiplex PCR was run with 60 Vbeta primers and 13 Jbeta primers. Only in-frame clones appear in the TCRdb table, and some are missing; sequencing was by immunoSEQ multiplex PCR. The sample includes 150,000 to 200,000 clones, around 67% seen only once; the top ten take around 4.3%. Sequenced material: PBMCs. Every receptor here comes from a woman younger than 35 in good health and CMV-seropositive.

The rearrangement uses TRBV11-2 and TRBJ2-7; TRBD1 is a possible D gene (5 bases). The CDR3 consists of 14 residues. Trimming shortened V by 5 bases and J by 1 base, and 12 bases separated the two germline ends. CDR1 and CDR2 from the germline V gene are SGHAT and FQNNGV. The CDR3 loop reads CASSERGLSYEQYF. Here the CDR3 DNA reads TGTGCCAGCAGCGAAAGGGGCCTTTCCTACGAGCAGTACTTC.

The chain has TRBV11-2 and TRBJ2-7; D is possibly TRBD1 (6 bases). CDR3 size: 12 residues. V lost 6 bases and J lost 7, with 13 bases in between. Germline V gives CDR1 SGHAT, CDR2 FQNNGV. The CDR3 sequence is CASSHTGWEQYF. CDR3 DNA sequence: TGTGCCAGCAGTCATACAGGGTGGGAGCAGTACTTC. The full variable domain, in which reference TRBV11-2 and TRBJ2-7 provide the parts outside the CDR3, is EAGVAQSPRYKIIEKRQSVAFWCNPISGHATLYWYQQILGQGPKLLIQFQNNGVVDDSQLPKDRFSAERLKGVDSTLKIQPAKLEDSAVYLCASSHTGWEQYFGPGTRLTVT.

The V and J genes are TRBV18 and TRBJ2-3; 7 nucleotides line up with TRBD2. The CDR3 contains 16 residues. Germline V gene lookup returns CDR1 KGHSH and CDR2 LQKENI. The trim removed 4 bases at V and 3 bases at J, leaving 10 bases unmatched. The CDR3 sequence is CASSRRELGLTDTQYF. As DNA, the CDR3 is TGTGCCAGCTCACGGCGGGAGCTCGGTTTGACAGATACGCAGTATTTT.

This chain connects TRBV7-3 to TRBJ2-1; possibly TRBD1 for D (8 bases). Trimming took 3 bases from V and 11 from J, leaving 17 bases between them. The CDR3 runs to 14 residues. Germline CDR1 is SGHTA and CDR2 is FQGTGA. CDR3 sequence reads: CASSFTTSRGQQFF. Here the CDR3 DNA reads TGTGCCAGCAGCTTCACGACTAGCAGGGGGCAGCAGTTCTTC. The full variable domain, its missing parts supplied by reference TRBV7-3 and TRBJ2-1, is GAGVSQTPSNKVTEKGKYVELRCDPISGHTALYWYRQSLGQGPEFLIYFQGTGAADDSGLPNDRFFAVRPEGSVSTLKIQRTERGDSAVYLCASSFTTSRGQQFFGPGTRLTVL.

The chain couples TRBV29-1 to TRBJ2-1; D is unclear. V lost 3 bases to trimming and J lost 4 bases, with 10 bases between them. Germline lookup yields CDR1 SQVTM and CDR2 ANQGSEA. CDR3 length: 13 amino acids. CDR3 amino acids: CSVESLSYNEQFF. The CDR3 nucleotides read TGCAGCGTTGAGTCCCTATCTTACAATGAGCAGTTCTTC.

The chain couples TRBV6-5 to TRBJ1-3, with D perhaps TRBD1 (5 bases). V shed 2 bases and J shed 2 bases, with 10 bases lying between them. This CDR3 region has 15 residues. The V gene's germline CDR1 is MNHEY and CDR2 SVGAGI. Here the CDR3 reads CASSYTQAPGNTIYF. The CDR3 DNA reads as TGTGCCAGCAGTTACACACAGGCCCCTGGAAACACCATATATTTT.

In this sample, this clone turned up a few times. This chain uses TRBV7-9 with TRBJ1-1, with a tentative D call TRBD1 (6 bases). V was clipped by 1 base and J by 12 bases, with 15 bases between them. Germline-derived CDR1 and CDR2 are SEHNR and FQNEAQ (reference sequence). The CDR3 length is 13 residues. The CDR3 is CASSLESTGMTFF. CDR3 DNA sequence: TGTGCCAGCAGCTTAGAATCCACAGGGATGACTTTCTTT.

The V call is TRBV7-9, the J call TRBJ2-3, with 7 positions matching TRBD2. The CDR3 runs 15 residues. Germline CDR1 reads SEHNR; CDR2 reads FQNEAQ (reference sequence). V gave up 2 bases and J gave up 4 bases; unmatched junction bases: 6. Here the CDR3 DNA reads TGTGCCAGCAGCTTACTTGCGGGAGCCGCAGATACGCAGTATTTT. Its protein product is CASSLLAGAADTQYF.

Regarding this clone: Mismatch with germline at one junction end may stem from a read error. V is TRBV28 and J is TRBJ1-2, with 9 bases aligning to TRBD1. CDR3 length: 12 residues. Germline V lookup: CDR1 MDHEN, CDR2 SYDVKM. The CDR3 coding sequence is TGTGCCAGCAGTTCAGGGGGTATGGGACAGGGCTTC. Its translation is CASSSGGMGQGF.

The chain combines TRBV7-9 with TRBJ2-5; a weak D match, TRBD2 (5 bases). Trimming shortened V by 1 base and J by 3 bases, and 9 bases separated the two germline ends. CDR3 length equals 14 residues. Germline V gene lookup returns CDR1 SEHNR and CDR2 FQNEAQ (reference sequence). The CDR3 nucleotides read TGTGCCAGCAGCTTAGTAACCGGGGAAGAGACCCAGTACTTC. Amino acid sequence: CASSLVTGEETQYF.

This clone was recorded once. The V gene is TRBV5-6, the J gene TRBJ2-5; possible D gene TRBD2, 6 bases. CDR1 is SGHDT and CDR2 is YYEEEE in the germline V gene. The CDR3 runs 15 residues. Trimming removed 4 bases from V and 5 bases from J, with 18 bases in between. The CDR3 nucleotides are TGTGCCAGCAGCGGGGGACTGTTCCTTCGCGAGACCCAGTACTTC. Its protein is CASSGGLFLRETQYF.

The chain couples TRBV14 to TRBJ2-2, with D perhaps matching TRBD2 (6 bases). The CDR3 spans 17 residues. The V gene lost 0 bases and the J gene lost 5 bases, with 16 bases spanning the gap. Germline V lookup: CDR1 SGHDN, CDR2 FVKESK. CDR3 in amino acids: CASSQEWGDFGTGELFF. The CDR3 DNA sequence: TGTGCCAGCAGCCAAGAGTGGGGGGACTTCGGAACCGGGGAGCTGTTTTTT.

The chain employs TRBV9 and TRBJ1-1; tentatively, D is TRBD1 (5 bases). The ends were cut back, 4 bases at V and 5 bases at J, with 9 bases in the middle. This CDR3 has 12 residues. Germline V gene lookup returns CDR1 SGDLS and CDR2 YYNGEE. The CDR3 sequence: CASSKGDTEAFF. The CDR3 DNA sequence: TGTGCCAGCAGCAAAGGGGATACTGAAGCTTTCTTT.

The chain recombines TRBV2 with TRBJ2-5, with D maybe TRBD1 (5 bases). This CDR3 contains 13 residues. Germline CDR1 reads SNHLY; CDR2 reads FYNNEI. Trimming shortened V by 1 base and J by 3 bases, and 6 bases separated the two germline ends. CDR3 nucleotides: TGTGCCAGCAGTGAAGGACAGAAAGAGACCCAGTACTTC. Amino acids: CASSEGQKETQYF.